This T cell receptor beta chain was sequenced during a study of cytomegalovirus exposure and HLA in healthy donors. Primers: 60 Vbeta forward and 13 Jbeta reverse. The protocol was immunoSEQ multiplex PCR, while the TCRdb copy is restricted to in-frame clones and leaves out a portion. The data show more than 85,000 clones, with over 65% seen just once and 8.2% held by the top ten. The CDR3 runs 12 residues. Germline V lookup: CDR1 MNHEY, CDR2 SVGAGI. Trimming took 4 bases from V and 3 from J, leaving 7 bases between them. About this clone: What it binds is unknown.

Study conclusions and caveats: Previous analysis showed most TCR beta V segments were productive about 87% or about 30% of the time.

Those who donated were healthy bone marrow donors. This receptor was identified in a man aged 40-49 years in good health and CMV-seropositive. The sequencing input was PBMCs. The chain combines TRBV6-5 with TRBJ2-7; perhaps TRBD1 as D (6 bases). In DNA form, the CDR3 reads TGTGCCAGCAGTTCAGGGGACTACGAGCAGTACTTC. Its translation: CASSSGDYEQYF.